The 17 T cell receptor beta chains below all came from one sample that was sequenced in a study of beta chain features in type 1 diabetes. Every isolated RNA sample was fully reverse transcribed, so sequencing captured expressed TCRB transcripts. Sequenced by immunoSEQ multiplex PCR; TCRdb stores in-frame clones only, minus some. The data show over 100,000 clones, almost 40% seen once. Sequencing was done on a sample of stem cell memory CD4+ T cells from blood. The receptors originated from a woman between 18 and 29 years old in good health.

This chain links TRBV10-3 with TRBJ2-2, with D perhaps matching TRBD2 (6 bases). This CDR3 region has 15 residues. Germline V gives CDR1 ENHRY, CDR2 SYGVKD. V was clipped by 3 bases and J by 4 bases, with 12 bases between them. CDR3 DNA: TGTGCCATCAGTGACGAGACTAGTGCCACCGGGGAGCTGTTTTTT. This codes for CAISDETSATGELFF.

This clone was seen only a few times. The DNA for the CDR3 is TGTGCCAGCAGCTTCCGTGACAGGGGTGTGGATGAGCAGTTCTTC. Translation gives CASSFRDRGVDEQFF. The J gene is TRBJ2-1, the V gene TRBV7-9; 8 positions agree with TRBD1. V lost 3 bases and J lost 8; bases outside the gene matches: 9. CDR1 and CDR2 (germline): SEHNR, FQNEAQ (reference sequence). This CDR3 region has 15 residues.

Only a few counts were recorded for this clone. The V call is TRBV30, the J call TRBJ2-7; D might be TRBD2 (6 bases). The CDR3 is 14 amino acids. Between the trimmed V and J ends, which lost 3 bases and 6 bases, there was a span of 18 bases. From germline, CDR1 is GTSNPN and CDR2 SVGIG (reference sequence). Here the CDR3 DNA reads TGTGCCTGGAGGGGGGGACCTCCATATGGCGAGCAGTACTTC. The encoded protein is CAWRGGPPYGEQYF.

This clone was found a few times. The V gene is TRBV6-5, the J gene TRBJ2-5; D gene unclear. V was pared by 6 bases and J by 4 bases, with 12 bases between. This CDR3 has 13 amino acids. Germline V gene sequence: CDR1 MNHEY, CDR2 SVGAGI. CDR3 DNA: TGTGCCAGCAGCCCCTCGGGTGGAGAGACCCAGTACTTC. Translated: CASSPSGGETQYF.

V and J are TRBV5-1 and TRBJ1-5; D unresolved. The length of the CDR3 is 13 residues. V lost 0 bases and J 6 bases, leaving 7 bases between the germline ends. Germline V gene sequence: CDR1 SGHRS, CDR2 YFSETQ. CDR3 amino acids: CASSLVSGQPQHF. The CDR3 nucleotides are TGCGCCAGCAGCTTGGTTTCGGGTCAGCCCCAGCATTTT.

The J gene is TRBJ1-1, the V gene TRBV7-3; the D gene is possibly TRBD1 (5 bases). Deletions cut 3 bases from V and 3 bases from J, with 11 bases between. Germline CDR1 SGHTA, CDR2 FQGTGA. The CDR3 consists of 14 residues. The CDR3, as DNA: TGTGCCAGCAGCTTGGGGCAGGGCGACACTGAAGCTTTCTTT. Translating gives CASSLGQGDTEAFF.

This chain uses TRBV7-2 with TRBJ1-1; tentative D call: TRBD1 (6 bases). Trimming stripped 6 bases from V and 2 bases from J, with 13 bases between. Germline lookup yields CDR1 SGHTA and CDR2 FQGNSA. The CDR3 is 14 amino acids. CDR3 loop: CASSRTGINTEAFF. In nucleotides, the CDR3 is TGTGCCAGCAGTCGTACAGGGATTAACACTGAAGCTTTCTTT.

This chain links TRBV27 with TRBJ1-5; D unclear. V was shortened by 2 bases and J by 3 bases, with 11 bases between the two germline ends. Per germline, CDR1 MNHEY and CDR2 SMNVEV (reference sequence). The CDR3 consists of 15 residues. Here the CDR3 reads CASSLLVGYNQPQHF. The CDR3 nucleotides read TGTGCCAGCAGTTTACTGGTCGGGTACAATCAGCCCCAGCATTTT.

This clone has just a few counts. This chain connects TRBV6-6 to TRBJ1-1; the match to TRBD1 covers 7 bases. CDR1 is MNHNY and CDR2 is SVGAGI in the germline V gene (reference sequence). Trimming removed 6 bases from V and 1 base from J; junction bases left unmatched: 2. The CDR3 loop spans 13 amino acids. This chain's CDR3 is CASSGTANTEAFF. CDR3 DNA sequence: TGTGCCAGCAGCGGGACAGCGAACACTGAAGCTTTCTTT.

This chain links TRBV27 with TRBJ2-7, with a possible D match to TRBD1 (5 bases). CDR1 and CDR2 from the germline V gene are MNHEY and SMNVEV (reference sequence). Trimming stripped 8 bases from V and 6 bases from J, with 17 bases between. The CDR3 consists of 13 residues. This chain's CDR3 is CASYSGALSEQYF. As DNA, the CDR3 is TGTGCCAGCTATAGTGGGGCTTTGTCCGAGCAGTACTTC.

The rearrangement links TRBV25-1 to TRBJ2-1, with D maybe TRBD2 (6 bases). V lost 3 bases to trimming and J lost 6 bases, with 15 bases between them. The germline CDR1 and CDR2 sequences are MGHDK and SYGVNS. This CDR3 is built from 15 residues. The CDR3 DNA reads TGTGCCAGCAGTGATTCCCCCGGGACTCCCAATGAGCAGTTCTTC. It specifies CASSDSPGTPNEQFF. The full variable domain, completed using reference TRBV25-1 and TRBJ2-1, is EADIYQTPRYLVIGTGKKITLECSQTMGHDKMYWYQQDPGMELHLIHYSYGVNSTEKGDLSSESTVSRIRTEHFPLTLESARPSHTSQYLCASSDSPGTPNEQFFGPGTRLTVL.

CDR3 loop: CASSLRASLETQYF. CDR3 in DNA: TGTGCCAGCAGTTTGAGGGCTAGCTTGGAGACCCAGTACTTC. The chain uses TRBV28 and TRBJ2-5; maybe TRBD2 (5 bases). Germline V gives CDR1 MDHEN, CDR2 SYDVKM. The CDR3 sequence is 14 residues long. Between the trimmed V and J ends, which lost 3 bases and 5 bases, there was a span of 13 bases.

CDR3 sequence: CASSDRQGYGYTF. The CDR3 region has the DNA TGCGCCAGCAGTGACAGGCAGGGTTATGGCTACACCTTC. The chain combines TRBV10-2 with TRBJ1-2; possibly TRBD1 for D (5 bases). This CDR3 spans 13 amino acids. Deletions cut 3 bases from V and 5 bases from J, with 10 bases between. In germline, CDR1 is WSHSY, CDR2 SAAADI.

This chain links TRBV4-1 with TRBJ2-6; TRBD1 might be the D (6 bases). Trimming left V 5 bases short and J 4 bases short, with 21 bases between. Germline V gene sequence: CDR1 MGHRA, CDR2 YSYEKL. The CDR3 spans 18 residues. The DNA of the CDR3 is TGCGCCAGCAGCGTCCGGGACATCGGAATGGGGGGGGCCAACGTCCTGACTTTC. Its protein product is CASSVRDIGMGGANVLTF.

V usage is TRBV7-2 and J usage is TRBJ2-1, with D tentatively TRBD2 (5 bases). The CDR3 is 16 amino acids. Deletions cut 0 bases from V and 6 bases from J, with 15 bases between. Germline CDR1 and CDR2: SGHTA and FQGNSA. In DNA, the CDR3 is TGTGCCAGCAGCTTAGCGCAGCGGTCCCTGGGCAATGAGCAGTTCTTC. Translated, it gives CASSLAQRSLGNEQFF.

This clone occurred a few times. The CDR3 DNA sequence: TGTGCCAGCCACGGGACTAGCGGGAGCGGAGGTTCCTACAATGAGCAGTTCTTC. Translation gives CASHGTSGSGGSYNEQFF. The chain employs TRBV7-9 and TRBJ2-1, with 14 nucleotides matching TRBD2. Germline-derived CDR1 and CDR2 are SEHNR and FQNEAQ (reference sequence). The ends lost 8 bases at V and 1 base at J; junction bases unmatched: 10. CDR3 length: 18 amino acids.

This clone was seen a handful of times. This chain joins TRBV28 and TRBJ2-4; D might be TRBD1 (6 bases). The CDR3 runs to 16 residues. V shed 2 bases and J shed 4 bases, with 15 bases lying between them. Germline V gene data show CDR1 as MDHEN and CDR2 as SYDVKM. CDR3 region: CASSLIPPGQKNIQYF. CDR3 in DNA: TGTGCCAGCAGTTTAATCCCTCCAGGACAGAAAAACATTCAGTACTTC.